The following is a T cell receptor beta chain sequence with its context. The sample is drawn from a study of blood T cell repertoires in COVID-19. Study context: T cells, B-cell-depleted T cells, or PBMCs provided the cDNA or gDNA that served as material.

This CDR3 has 14 residues. The V segment lost 1 base and the J segment 2 bases; nucleotides outside the gene matches: 1. Germline CDR1 and CDR2: LGHNT and FRNRAP. Per the original methods: Counts of nucleated cells, estimated from reference gene primer amplification, were obtained. Repertoires were generated with immunoSEQ multiplex PCR, while TCRdb's copy carries only in-frame clones and drops some. That table furnishes V, J and clone size, whereas the DNA furnished D and trimming. The sample yields 150,000 to 200,000 clones, 90% to 95% seen once. The material sequenced was peripheral blood. The receptor was derived from a woman aged 50 to 60 with acute or convalescent COVID-19. The genes are TRBV12-5 and TRBJ2-7, with 8 bases that match TRBD2. CDR3 coding DNA: TGTGCTAGTGGTTTGGGGCGGGGGGCCTACGAGCAGTACTTC. Protein: CASGLGRGAYEQYF.